This TCR beta chain was captured by sequencing in a study of shared clonotypes between healthy human individuals. Study background: Each donor's CD8 memory used one plate, CD8 naive two, each CD4 subset three.

Comment on this clone: Only one base separates this from a far larger clonotype, so it likely reflects a read error.

V was trimmed by 7 bases and J by 0 bases, leaving 4 bases between them. Germline CDR1 and CDR2: MGHDK and SYGVNS. CDR3 length: 12 amino acids. The sorted-subset replicate PCRs were given about 200 ng DNA, which is around 29,000 T cell genomes. Clones were sequenced by immunoSEQ multiplex PCR, and TCRdb holds only the in-frame ones, with some missing. The sample lists roughly 2.2 million clones; 85% to 95% were seen once. Sequencing input: naive CD4+ T cells from PBMCs. Subset defined: CD45RA+ positively selected. This receptor was obtained from a man between 18 and 29 years old in good health. Some clones in this sample may be carry-over from other donors' samples. This chain connects TRBV25-1 to TRBJ1-3; no firm D call. CDR3 nucleotide sequence: TGTGCCAGCACAGGCTCTGGAAACACCATATATTTT. Translated, it gives CASTGSGNTIYF.